This record concerns one T cell receptor beta chain sequence. The specificity of this receptor is unknown. Base qualities were left out, and no much larger clone turns up one base away. The sample originates from a study of cytomegalovirus exposure and HLA in healthy donors (dated by TCRdb to about 2017). With regard to the full study: An earlier analysis of roughly 630 of the donors reported 250 to 300 Gb of sequence data and roughly 100 million unique TCR beta sequences from about 200 million T cells. A few DR-DQ haplotypes were treated as single units for association and clustering because of strong linkage in the cohort. An earlier analysis of roughly 600 of the donors used high-throughput TCR beta sequencing to judge whether each TCR beta V gene segment behaved as functional or pseudogenic. The study used immunosequencing to profile the T cell repertoires of several hundred subjects and linked those repertoires to cytomegalovirus serostatus. Of the 398 genotyped donors, approximately 83% fell in the genetic ancestry cluster associated with self-reported Caucasian donors. Class I and class II HLA loci were covered by the typing at four-digit resolution. Genome-wide SNP genotypes for about 60% of the roughly 670 donors were used in a later genetic analysis, which treated that subset as a discovery cohort. A separate validation cohort of approximately 130 different subjects was used in addition to the 666-subject first cohort. Donor age, sex, ethnicity and CMV serostatus were collected together with the repertoire data. To study patterns of TCR occurrence, a later analysis re-analyzed previously published TCR beta repertoires from around 660 donors and added high-resolution HLA genotyping. To predict cytomegalovirus infection status, the study combined high-throughput TCR immunosequencing, statistical association of individual TCRs with disease status, and machine learning. An early release covering roughly 600 HLA-typed donors comprised about 310 gigabases of sequencing data and roughly 85 million unique TCR sequences. The aim of the study was to test whether cataloging public T cell receptors could identify signatures of past pathogen exposure. The later analysis used no new phenotypic data to find candidate immune exposures, relying instead on TCR beta sequences and their occurrence across donors. Among approximately 370 genotyped donors of the cohort, an average of approximately 240,000 unique TCR beta nucleotide sequences was sequenced per donor, of which 15% to 20% were non-productive. Typing coverage differed by locus: A, B, C, DRB1 and DQB1 were typed in roughly 620-630 donors, DQA1 in approximately 520, DPA1 in 600 to 610, and DPB1 in roughly 470. All discovery cohort repertoires had been generated on a single sequencing platform. The research as a whole found: This cohort had only TCR beta chains sequenced, and the lack of alpha or paired-chain data limited which features could be detected. A further reported finding was that TCR beta sequences accurately predicted the HLA-A and HLA-B alleles for most subjects in the first cohort. A later analysis found that most CMV-associated TCR beta chains appeared HLA-restricted, with HLA associations seemingly driven largely by CMV exposure. Presence/absence analyses assumed roughly uniform sequencing depth across donors, an assumption that may not hold. Most TCR sequences were seen in very few donors, while some public TCRs were found in many individuals. In an earlier analysis of about 550 of the donors, most TCR beta V segments were observed in productive rearrangements about 87% or about 30% of the time, broadly matching IMGT annotations. For the cohort, immune exposure information was limited to CMV serostatus. Because HLA typing was missing for some donors at each locus, association tests included only the typed subset. Three of the identified cytomegalovirus-associated TCR beta chains were confirmed in vitro to be specific for cytomegalovirus antigens. According to the authors, the approach could potentially be generalized to other disease states and immunological phenotypes. Linkage disequilibrium might explain the correlated functional status among segregating V segments, but an unknown experimental factor could not be ruled out. In a later genetic analysis, fewer N-insertions in productive TCRs were reported among donors in an Asian-associated ancestry cluster than the roughly 700-donor mean. According to a later analysis, parvovirus B19, influenza, CMV and Epstein-Barr virus appeared linked to several top co-occurrence clusters. Specific HLA alleles were associated with 16,951 TCR beta sequences at a false discovery rate of 0.05 in a later analysis. A cluster of highly shared sequence variants was judged likely to be a technical artifact of the sequencing pipeline. In a later analysis, TCR association rates were found to vary across HLA loci, with the most associated TCRs seen for DRB1 alleles and the fewest for HLA-C alleles. In a later analysis, HLA-associated TCR beta chains showed more clonal expansion and lower generation probabilities than non-associated chains that were equally common. The 87-base-pair reads could not distinguish some IMGT-functional V segments, including TRBV6-2 and TRBV6-3, so those segments were excluded. A total of fewer than 200 TCR beta chains were listed by the study as associated with cytomegalovirus. When HLA alleles, especially DR and DQ, strongly co-occurred, TCR associations were difficult to assign to individual alleles. A later genetic analysis associated a missense DCLRE1C variant with V-gene and J-gene trimming of TCR beta chains, and an independent cohort replicated the association. Because counts were too low, 15 or so rarely observed V segments, including chromosome 9 orphons, were excluded from the earlier analysis of roughly 580 of the donors. In both the original and validation cohorts, the classifier was reported to diagnose cytomegalovirus status with high specificity and sensitivity.

Library generation was performed with the immunoSEQ multiplex PCR assay. A mixture of 60 forward primers for TCR Vbeta segments and 13 reverse primers for TCR Jbeta segments was used in the multiplex PCR. A multiplex PCR assay on genomic DNA amplified the CDR3 region of rearranged TCR beta genes. The Illumina HiSeq System was used to sequence the amplified TCR beta libraries as 87-base-pair reads. As for the authors' bioinformatics: In a later analysis, roughly 80 million unique TCR beta chains were counted across the 500 to 850 repertoires, and roughly 11 million of these chains were shared by at least two donors. Raw reads were error-corrected and collapsed into unique sequences by a nearest-neighbor algorithm in which closely related sequences were merged to remove PCR and sequencing errors. CDR3 sequences were aligned to IMGT reference sequences to assign V, D and J gene segments. For a sequence to be retained, a match of at least six nucleotides was required to both a V gene segment and a J gene segment. A rearrangement was called productive if the CDR3 had no stop codons and remained in frame with V and J, and every other rearrangement was called non-productive. Following IMGT convention, CDR3 was defined as the stretch from the second conserved V-encoded cysteine to the conserved J-encoded phenylalanine. Sequences without an unambiguous match to a single V gene segment were excluded from the earlier analysis of over 500 of the donors. An earlier analysis of 587 of the donors classified V segments as functional when productive rearrangements were above 56.7% and as segregating when the standard deviation between donors was above 5%. A statistical classification framework was developed to diagnose cytomegalovirus status using the catalog of TCR beta chain sequences. A later analysis assigned V and J genes by comparing TCR nucleotide sequences with IMGT/GENE-DB human TR gene sequences. In a later analysis, CDR3 sequences and most-parsimonious VDJ recombination scenarios were assigned using the TCRdist pipeline. A later analysis defined each TCR beta chain by its CDR3 amino acid sequence plus V-gene family, and excluded reads lacking a unique V-gene family. A later analysis removed 500 to 650 highly shared, low-generation-probability nucleotide sequences to deal with suspected cross-contamination and a sequencing artifact. A later analysis calculated a clonal expansion index for each public chain from normalized within-repertoire ranks of inferred template counts. Generation probabilities in a later analysis came from a VDJ recombination model fitted to out-of-frame rearrangements, and those results were checked against IGoR. In a later analysis, hypergeometric tests were used to score TCR-TCR, TCR-HLA and TCR-CMV co-occurrence, with a repertoire-size bias correction applied to TCR pairs. To estimate false discovery rates, a later analysis permuted the HLA or CMV assignments 20 times. A later analysis grouped co-occurring TCRs with DBSCAN, adding TCRdist sequence similarity when clustering within HLA-allele-positive subsets. For co-occurrence clustering, repertoires with fewer than 30,000 or more than 120,000 public chains were excluded, along with five repertoires with anomalous nucleotide sharing. As stored in TCRdb, this immuneACCESS dataset retains in-frame rearrangements with V and J assigned. A fraction of the clones does not appear; measured against another copy, unresolved V genes explain less than half of the discrepancy, and the remainder lacks a known reason. V and J calls and clone size follow that table, whereas D and trimming were derived from the DNA. The sample contains about 100,000 clones, under 85% of them found a single time. In total, the top ten clones hold 3.5% to 5% of the sample.

The cohort was made up of several hundred healthy bone marrow donors. Cohort members were all nominally healthy when sampled, although unrecorded immune exposures were likely present. The donor tested CMV seronegative, placing the donor among the 350 or so seronegative members of the cohort. A peripheral blood sample was provided by each donor, and peripheral blood mononuclear cells were used for TCR beta sequencing. The Qiagen DNeasy Blood Extraction Kit was used to extract genomic DNA from the blood cell samples. The CDR3 sequence holds 15 residues, the cysteine and phenylalanine included. The read is trimmed to its CDR3 DNA, 45 bases read in frame from base 1. CDR1 is given as SGDLS and CDR2 as YYNGEE, both from the germline V gene. The junction shows trimming of 0 bases on V and 3 bases on J, plus 10 bases between the germline ends.

The rearrangement combines TRBV9 with TRBJ2-4, with a tentative D gene TRBD2 over 5 matching bases. This sequence was found in a middle-aged man in good health and CMV-seronegative. Sequenced material: PBMCs. The CDR3 reads CASSVGPGSKNIQYF. The DNA is as follows: TGTGCCAGCAGCGTAGGTCCGGGGAGCAAAAACATTCAGTACTTC.